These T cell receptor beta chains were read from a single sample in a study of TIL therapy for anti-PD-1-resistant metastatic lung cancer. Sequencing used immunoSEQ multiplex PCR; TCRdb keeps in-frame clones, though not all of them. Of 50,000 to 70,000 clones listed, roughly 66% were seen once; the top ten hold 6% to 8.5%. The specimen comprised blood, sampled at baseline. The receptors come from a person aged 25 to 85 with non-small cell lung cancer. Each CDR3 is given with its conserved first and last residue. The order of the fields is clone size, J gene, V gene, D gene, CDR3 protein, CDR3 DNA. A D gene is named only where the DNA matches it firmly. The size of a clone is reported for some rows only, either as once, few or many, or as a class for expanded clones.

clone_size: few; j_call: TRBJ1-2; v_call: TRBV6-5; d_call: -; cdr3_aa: CASTSGTPGRYTF; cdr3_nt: TGTGCCAGCACCTCCGGGACCCCAGGCCGCTACACCTTC
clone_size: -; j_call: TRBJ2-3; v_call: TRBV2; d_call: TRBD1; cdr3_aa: CASRPDRGGTDTQYF; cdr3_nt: TGTGCCAGCCGCCCGGACAGGGGGGGCACAGATACGCAGTATTTT
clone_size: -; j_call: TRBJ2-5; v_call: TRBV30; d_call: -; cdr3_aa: CAWSLQGWQETQYF; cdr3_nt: TGTGCCTGGAGTTTACAGGGTTGGCAAGAGACCCAGTACTTC
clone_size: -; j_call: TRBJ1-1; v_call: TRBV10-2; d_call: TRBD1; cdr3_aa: CASKDRDVTEAFF; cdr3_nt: TGCGCCAGCAAGGACAGGGACGTAACTGAAGCTTTCTTT
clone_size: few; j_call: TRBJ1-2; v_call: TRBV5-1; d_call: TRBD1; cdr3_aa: CASRPGTASSRDGYTF; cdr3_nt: TGCGCCAGCAGGCCCGGGACAGCTTCTTCCCGAGATGGCTACACCTTC
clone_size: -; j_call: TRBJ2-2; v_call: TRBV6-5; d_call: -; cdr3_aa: CASSYSALFTGELFF; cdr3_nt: TGTGCCAGCAGTTACAGCGCGCTATTCACCGGGGAGCTGTTTTTT
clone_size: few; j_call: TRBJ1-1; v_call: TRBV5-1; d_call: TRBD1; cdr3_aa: CASSLGQGGDTEAFF; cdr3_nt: TGCGCCAGCAGCTTGGGACAGGGAGGGGACACTGAAGCTTTCTTT
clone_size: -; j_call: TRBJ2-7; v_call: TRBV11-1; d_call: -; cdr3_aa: CASSSAAALEQYF; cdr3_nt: TGTGCCAGCAGCTCCGCCGCGGCTCTCGAGCAGTACTTC
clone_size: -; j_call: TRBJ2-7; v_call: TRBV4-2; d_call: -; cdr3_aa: CASSRDGSYEQYF; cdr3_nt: TGTGCCAGCAGCCGAGACGGGAGCTACGAGCAGTACTTC
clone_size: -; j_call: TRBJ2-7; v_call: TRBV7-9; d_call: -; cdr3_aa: CASSSFGQGEQYF; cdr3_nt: TGTGCCAGCAGCTCCTTTGGGCAGGGCGAGCAGTACTTC
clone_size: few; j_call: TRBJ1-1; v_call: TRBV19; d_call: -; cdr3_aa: CASSGPSNPMNTEAFF; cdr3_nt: TGTGCCAGTAGTGGTCCAAGCAACCCCATGAACACTGAAGCTTTCTTT
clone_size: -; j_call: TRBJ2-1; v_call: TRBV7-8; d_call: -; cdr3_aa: CASSLGAGNEQFF; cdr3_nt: TGTGCCAGCAGCTTAGGGGCGGGTAATGAGCAGTTCTTC
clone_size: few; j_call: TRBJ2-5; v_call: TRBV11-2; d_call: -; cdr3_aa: CASSPGLSETQYF; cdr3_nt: TGTGCCAGCAGCCCGGGACTTTCGGAGACCCAGTACTTC
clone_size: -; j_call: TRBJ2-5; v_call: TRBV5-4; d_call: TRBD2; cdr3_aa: CASSPPTSGSDETQYF; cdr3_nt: TGTGCCAGCAGCCCACCTACTAGCGGGAGTGACGAGACCCAGTACTTC
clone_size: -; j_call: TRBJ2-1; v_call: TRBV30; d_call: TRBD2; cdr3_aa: CAWGAGGIYNEQFF; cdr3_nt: TGTGCCTGGGGAGCGGGAGGGATTTACAATGAGCAGTTCTTC
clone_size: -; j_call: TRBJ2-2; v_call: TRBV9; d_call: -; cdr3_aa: CASSDWNTGELFF; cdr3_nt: TGTGCCAGCAGCGACTGGAACACCGGGGAGCTGTTTTTT
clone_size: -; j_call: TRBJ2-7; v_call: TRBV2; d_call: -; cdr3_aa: CASRDIAYEQYF; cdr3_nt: TGTGCCAGCAGGGACATTGCCTACGAGCAGTACTTC
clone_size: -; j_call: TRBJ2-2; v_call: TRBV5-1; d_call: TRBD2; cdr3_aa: CASSYGLAGNTGELFF; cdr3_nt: TGCGCCAGCAGCTACGGACTAGCGGGAAACACCGGGGAGCTGTTTTTT
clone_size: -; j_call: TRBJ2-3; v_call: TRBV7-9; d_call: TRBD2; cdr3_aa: CASSQQRGGPVDTQYF; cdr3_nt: TGTGCCAGCAGCCAGCAGCGGGGAGGGCCGGTGGATACGCAGTATTTT
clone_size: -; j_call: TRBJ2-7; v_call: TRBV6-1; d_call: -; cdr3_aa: CASSETGRTYEQYF; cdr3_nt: TGTGCCAGCAGTGAAACAGGGCGGACCTACGAGCAGTACTTC
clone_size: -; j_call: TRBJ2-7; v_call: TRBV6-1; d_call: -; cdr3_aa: CASSERTAGFLYEQYF; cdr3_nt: TGTGCCAGCAGTGAAAGAACGGCGGGATTTCTCTACGAGCAGTACTTC
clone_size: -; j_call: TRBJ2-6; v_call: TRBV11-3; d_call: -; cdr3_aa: CASSLRGIRSSGANVLTF; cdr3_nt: TGTGCCAGCAGCCTCCGAGGGATACGGTCTTCTGGGGCCAACGTCCTGACTTTC
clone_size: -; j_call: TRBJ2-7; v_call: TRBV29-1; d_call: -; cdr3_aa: CSVAIGLLYEQYF; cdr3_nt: TGCAGCGTTGCGATAGGACTGCTCTACGAGCAGTACTTC
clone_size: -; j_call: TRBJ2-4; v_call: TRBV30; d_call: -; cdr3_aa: CAWRDTLAKNIQYF; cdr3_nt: TGTGCCTGGAGGGACACCTTAGCCAAAAACATTCAGTACTTC
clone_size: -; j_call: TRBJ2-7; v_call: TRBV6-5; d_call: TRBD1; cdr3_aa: CASSQRQGASQQYF; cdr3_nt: TGTGCCAGCAGTCAGCGACAGGGGGCGAGCCAGCAGTACTTC
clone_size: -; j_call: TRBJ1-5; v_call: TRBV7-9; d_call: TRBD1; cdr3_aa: CASSQDRGLNQPQHF; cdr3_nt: TGTGCCAGCAGCCAAGACAGGGGGCTAAATCAGCCCCAGCATTTT
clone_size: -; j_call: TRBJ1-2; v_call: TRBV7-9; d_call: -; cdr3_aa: CASSTVGVDGYTF; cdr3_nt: TGTGCCAGCAGCACAGTGGGAGTGGATGGCTACACCTTC
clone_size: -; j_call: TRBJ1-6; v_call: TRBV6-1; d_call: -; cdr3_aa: CASSEWRGDNSPLHF; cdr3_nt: TGTGCCAGCAGTGAATGGAGGGGAGATAATTCACCCCTCCACTTT
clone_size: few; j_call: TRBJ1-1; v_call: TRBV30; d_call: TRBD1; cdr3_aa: CAWGQGTAEAFF; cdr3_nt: TGTGCCTGGGGACAGGGAACGGCTGAAGCTTTCTTT
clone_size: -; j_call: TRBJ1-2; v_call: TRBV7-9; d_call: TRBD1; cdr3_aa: CASSFTGGAGYGYTF; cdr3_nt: TGTGCCAGCAGCTTTACAGGGGGCGCGGGTTATGGCTACACCTTC
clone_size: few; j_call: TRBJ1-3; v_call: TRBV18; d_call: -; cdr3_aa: CASSPGDFGNTIYF; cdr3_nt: TGTGCCAGCTCACCGGGGGACTTTGGAAACACCATATATTTT
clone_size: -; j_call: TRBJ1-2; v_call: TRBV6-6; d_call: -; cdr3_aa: CASSYFSDSDYGYTF; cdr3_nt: TGTGCCAGCAGCTACTTCTCGGACAGCGACTATGGCTACACCTTC
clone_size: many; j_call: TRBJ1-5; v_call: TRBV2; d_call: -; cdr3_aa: CASSPDSNQPQHF; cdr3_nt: TGTGCCAGCAGTCCCGACAGCAATCAGCCCCAGCATTTT
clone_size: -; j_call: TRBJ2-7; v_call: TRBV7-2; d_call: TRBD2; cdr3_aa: CASSSRAGATHGQYF; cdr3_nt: TGTGCCAGCAGCTCTAGAGCGGGAGCGACTCACGGGCAGTACTTC
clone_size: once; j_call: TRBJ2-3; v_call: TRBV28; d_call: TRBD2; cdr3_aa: CASSLVAGLAGGTTDTQYF; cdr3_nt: TGTGCCAGCAGTTTAGTCGCGGGACTAGCGGGGGGTACCACAGATACGCAGTATTTT
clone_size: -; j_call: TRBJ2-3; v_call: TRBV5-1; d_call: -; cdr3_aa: CASSLQVDLDTQYF; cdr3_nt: TGCGCCAGCAGCTTACAGGTTGATTTAGATACGCAGTATTTT
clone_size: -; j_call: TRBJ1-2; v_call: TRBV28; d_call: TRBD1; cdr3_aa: CASSSRQGYLYGYTF; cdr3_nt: TGTGCCAGCAGTTCCCGACAGGGATACCTCTATGGCTACACCTTC
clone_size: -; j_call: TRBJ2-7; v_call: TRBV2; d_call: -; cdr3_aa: CASSVDNDYEQYF; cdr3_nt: TGTGCCAGCAGTGTGGACAATGACTACGAGCAGTACTTC
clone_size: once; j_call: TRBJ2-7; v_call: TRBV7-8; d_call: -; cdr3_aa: CASSLVDGSSYEQYF; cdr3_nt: TGTGCCAGCAGCTTAGTTGACGGAAGCTCCTACGAGCAGTACTTC
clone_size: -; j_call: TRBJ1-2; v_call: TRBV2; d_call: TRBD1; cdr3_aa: CASSEQGATYGYTF; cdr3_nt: TGTGCCAGCAGTGAACAGGGGGCCACCTATGGCTACACCTTC